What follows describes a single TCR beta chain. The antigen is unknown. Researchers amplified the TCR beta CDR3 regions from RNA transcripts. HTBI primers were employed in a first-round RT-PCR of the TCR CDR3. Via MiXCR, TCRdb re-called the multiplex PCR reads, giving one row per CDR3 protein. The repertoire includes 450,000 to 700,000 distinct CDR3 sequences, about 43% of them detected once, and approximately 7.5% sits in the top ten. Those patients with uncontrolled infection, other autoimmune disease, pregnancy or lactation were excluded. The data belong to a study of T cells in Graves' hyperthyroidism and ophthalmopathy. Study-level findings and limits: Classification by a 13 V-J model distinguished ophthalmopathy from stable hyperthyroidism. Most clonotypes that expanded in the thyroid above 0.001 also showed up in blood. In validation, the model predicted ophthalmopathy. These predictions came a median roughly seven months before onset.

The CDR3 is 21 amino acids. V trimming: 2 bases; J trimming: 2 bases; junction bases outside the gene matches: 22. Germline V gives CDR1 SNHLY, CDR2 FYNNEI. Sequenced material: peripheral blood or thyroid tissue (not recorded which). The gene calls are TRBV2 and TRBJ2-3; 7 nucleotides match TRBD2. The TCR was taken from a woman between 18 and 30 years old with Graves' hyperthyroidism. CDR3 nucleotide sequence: TGTGCCAGCAGTGAATGTTATTCTCGACTCAAAGCGGGAACACTCACAGATACGCAGTATTTT. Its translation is CASSECYSRLKAGTLTDTQYF.